This T cell receptor beta chain originates from a study of blood T cell repertoires in COVID-19. The assay was immunoSEQ multiplex PCR, and TCRdb's table has in-frame clones only and misses some. The repertoire holds 260,000 or so clones, with around four fifths as singletons. CDR1 is MGHDK, CDR2 SYGVNS, per germline. Trimming cost V 1 base and J 0 bases, with 10 bases left between them. The CDR3 has 16 residues. Specimen: PBMCs or T cells enriched from blood (not recorded which). This chain joins TRBV25-1 and TRBJ2-1; tentatively, D is TRBD2 (6 bases). The clonotype comes from a middle-aged woman who had been exposed to COVID-19. The CDR3 sequence is CASSESRGSSYNEQFF. The CDR3 DNA sequence: TGTGCCAGCAGTGAATCTCGGGGGAGCTCCTACAATGAGCAGTTCTTC.